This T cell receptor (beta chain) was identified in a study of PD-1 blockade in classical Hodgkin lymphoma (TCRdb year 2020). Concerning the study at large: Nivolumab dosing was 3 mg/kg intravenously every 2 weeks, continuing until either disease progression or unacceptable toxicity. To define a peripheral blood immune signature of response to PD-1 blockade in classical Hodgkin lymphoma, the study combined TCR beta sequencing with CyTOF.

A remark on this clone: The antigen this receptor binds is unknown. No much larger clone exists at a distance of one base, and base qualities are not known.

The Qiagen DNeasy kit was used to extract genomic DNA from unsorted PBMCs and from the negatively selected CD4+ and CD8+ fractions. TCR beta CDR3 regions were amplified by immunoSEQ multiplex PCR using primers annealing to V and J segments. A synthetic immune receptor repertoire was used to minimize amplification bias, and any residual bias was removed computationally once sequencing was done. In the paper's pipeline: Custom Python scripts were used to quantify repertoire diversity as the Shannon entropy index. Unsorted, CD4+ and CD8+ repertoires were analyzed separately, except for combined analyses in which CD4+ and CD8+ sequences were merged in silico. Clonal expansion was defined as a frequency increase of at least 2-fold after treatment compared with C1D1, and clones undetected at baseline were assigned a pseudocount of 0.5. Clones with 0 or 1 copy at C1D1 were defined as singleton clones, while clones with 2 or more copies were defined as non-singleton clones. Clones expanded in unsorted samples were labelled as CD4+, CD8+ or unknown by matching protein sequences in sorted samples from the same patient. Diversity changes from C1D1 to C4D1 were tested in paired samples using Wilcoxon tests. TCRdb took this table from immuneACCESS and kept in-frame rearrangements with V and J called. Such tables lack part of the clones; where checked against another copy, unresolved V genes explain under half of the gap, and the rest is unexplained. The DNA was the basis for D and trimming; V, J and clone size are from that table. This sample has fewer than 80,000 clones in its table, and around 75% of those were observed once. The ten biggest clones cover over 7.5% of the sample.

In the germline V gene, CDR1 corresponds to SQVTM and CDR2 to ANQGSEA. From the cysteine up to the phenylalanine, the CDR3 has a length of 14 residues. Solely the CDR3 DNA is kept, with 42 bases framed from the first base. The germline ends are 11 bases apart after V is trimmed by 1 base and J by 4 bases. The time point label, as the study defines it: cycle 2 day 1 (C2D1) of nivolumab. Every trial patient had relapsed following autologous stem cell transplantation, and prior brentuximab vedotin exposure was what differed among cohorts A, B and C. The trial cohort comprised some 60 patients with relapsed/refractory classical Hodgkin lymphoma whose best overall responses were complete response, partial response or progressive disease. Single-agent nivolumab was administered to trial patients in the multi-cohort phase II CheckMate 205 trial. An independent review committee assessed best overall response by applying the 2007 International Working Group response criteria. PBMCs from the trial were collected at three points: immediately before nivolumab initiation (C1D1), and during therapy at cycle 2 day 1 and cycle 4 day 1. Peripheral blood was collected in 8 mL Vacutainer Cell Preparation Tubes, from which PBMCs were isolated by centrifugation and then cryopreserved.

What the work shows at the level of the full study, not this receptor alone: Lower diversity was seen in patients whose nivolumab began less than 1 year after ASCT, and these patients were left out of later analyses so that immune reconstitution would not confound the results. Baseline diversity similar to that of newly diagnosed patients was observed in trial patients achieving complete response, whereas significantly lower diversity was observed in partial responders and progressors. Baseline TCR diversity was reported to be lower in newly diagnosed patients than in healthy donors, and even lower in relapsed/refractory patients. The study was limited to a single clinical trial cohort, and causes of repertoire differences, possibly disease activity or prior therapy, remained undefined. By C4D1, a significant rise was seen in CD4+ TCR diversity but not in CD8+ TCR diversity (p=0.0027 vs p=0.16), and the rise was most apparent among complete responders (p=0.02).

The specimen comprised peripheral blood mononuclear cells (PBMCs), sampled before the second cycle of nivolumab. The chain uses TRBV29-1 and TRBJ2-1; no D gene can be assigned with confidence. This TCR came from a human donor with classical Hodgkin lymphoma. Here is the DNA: TGCAGCGTTGAAGGCGAAATCTTTTACAATGAGCAGTTCTTC. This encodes CSVEGEIFYNEQFF.